This TCR beta chain was captured by sequencing in a study of regulatory T cells in long-lasting Graves disease. In building TCR beta libraries, iRepertoire HTBI primers were used together with Arm-PCR of CDR3 regions. TCRdb analysed the multiplex PCR reads with MiXCR anew, one entry per CDR3 protein. The repertoire holds some 600,000 distinct CDR3 sequences, with roughly 16% as singletons. Study-wide findings and caveats: Persistent disease showed a preference for TRBV28, TRBJ1-2 and TRBJ2-5. Results may be inaccurate due to the small sample size.

On this clonotype itself: Its antigen is unidentified. With a much larger clone just one base away, this may be a read error. This likely comes from a read error, as the CDR3 has no conserved phenylalanine or tryptophan at its end.

V dropped 0 bases and J dropped 5 bases, with 9 bases sitting between them. Per the germline V gene, CDR1 is SGHRS and CDR2 is YFSETQ. This CDR3 contains 14 residues. Regarding time point: newly diagnosed GD, antithyroid drugs for less than 3 months. From RNA extracted from PBMCs, the TCR library was made. The sample was also linked to a second study, of T cells in Graves' hyperthyroidism and ophthalmopathy. In that study: Every diagnosis used clinical symptoms, serum thyroxine and TRAb, thyroid ultrasound and orbital computed tomography. The HTBI set primed first-round TCR CDR3 RT-PCR.

The chain links TRBV5-1 to TRBJ2-1; D unclear. The sequence derives from a man aged 18 to 30 with Graves disease. Source: peripheral blood mononuclear cells (PBMCs), taken at new diagnosis, from a patient treated with antithyroid drugs. Here the CDR3 DNA reads TGCGCCAGCAGCTTGGCCAGGTCCAACAATGAGCAGTTCTGC. This translates into CASSLARSNNEQFC.